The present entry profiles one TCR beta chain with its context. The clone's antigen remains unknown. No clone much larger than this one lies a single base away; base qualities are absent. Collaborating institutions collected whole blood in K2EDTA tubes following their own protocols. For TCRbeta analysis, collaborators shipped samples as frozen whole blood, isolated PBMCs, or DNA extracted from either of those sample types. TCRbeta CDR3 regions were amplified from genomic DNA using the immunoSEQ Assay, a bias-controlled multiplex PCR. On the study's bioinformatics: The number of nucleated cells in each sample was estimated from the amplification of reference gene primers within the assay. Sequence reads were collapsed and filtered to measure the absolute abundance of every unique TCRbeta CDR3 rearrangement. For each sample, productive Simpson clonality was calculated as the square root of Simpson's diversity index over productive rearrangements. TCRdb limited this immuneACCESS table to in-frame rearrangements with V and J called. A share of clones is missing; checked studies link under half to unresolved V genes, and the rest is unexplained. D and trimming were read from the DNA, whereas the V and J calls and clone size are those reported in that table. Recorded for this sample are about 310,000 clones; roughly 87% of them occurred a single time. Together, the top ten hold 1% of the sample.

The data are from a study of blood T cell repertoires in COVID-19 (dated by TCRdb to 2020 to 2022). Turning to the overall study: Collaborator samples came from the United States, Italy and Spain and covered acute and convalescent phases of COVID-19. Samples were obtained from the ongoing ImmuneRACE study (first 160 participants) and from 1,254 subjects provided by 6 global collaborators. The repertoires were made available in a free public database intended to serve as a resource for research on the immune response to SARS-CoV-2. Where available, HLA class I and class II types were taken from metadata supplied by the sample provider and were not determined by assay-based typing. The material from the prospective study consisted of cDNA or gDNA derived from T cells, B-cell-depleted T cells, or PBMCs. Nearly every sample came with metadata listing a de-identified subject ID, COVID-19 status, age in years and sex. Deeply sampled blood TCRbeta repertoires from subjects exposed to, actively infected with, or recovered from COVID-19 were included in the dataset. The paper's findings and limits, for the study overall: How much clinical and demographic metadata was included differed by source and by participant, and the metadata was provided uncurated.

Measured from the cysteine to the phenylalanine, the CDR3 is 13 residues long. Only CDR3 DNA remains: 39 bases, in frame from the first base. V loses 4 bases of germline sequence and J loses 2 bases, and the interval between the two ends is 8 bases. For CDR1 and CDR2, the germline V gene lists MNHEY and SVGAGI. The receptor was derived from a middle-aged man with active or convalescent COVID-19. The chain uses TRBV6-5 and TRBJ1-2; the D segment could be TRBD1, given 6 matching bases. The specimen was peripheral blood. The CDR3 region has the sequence CASSWTENYGYTF. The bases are TGTGCCAGCAGTTGGACAGAAAACTATGGCTACACCTTC.